These 29 T cell receptor beta chains share one sample of origin, sequenced in a study of identical twins listed by TCRdb under 2016. The library was made by 5' RACE. Sequencing took place on an Illumina HiSeq 2000. The raw public reads went through TCRdb reprocessing: fastp at Q25, MiXCR clone calling, in-frame beta chains kept. Rows with one shared CDR3 protein collapse into an entry with the most common genes and DNA. Counted in this sample were 450,000 to 650,000 distinct CDR3 sequences; roughly 9.9% of them appeared once. The ten largest clones take up under 3% of the sample. This sample was also put to use in a study of yellow fever vaccine responses in identical twins.

Sequencing was carried out using PBMCs. The receptors derive from a woman under 30 in good health.

This clonotype was counted many times. J is TRBJ2-7 and V is TRBV12-3 or TRBV12-4; TRBD2 agrees at 8 bases. The J segment lost 12 bases and the V segment lost 5 bases, leaving 9 bases of the junction unmatched. The CDR3 contains 12 residues. The CDR3 region has the DNA TGTGCCAGCAGTCCACCGGGAGGGAGCCTGTACTTC. This sequence encodes CASSPPGGSLYF.

This clonotype was recorded many times. The chain is built from TRBV24-1 and TRBJ2-2, with unresolved D. Trimming shortened V by 3 bases and J by 1 base, and 8 bases separated the two germline ends. The CDR3 sequence is 15 residues long. CDR1 and CDR2 from the germline V gene are KGHDR and SFDVKD. CDR3 amino acids: CATSDPRRNTGELFF. DNA for the CDR3: TGTGCCACCAGTGATCCGAGACGGAACACCGGGGAGCTGTTTTTT.

This clonotype was observed many times. V usage is TRBV29-1 and J usage is TRBJ2-1, with TRBD1 identical over 7 bases. Germline CDR1 SQVTM, CDR2 ANQGSEA. V lost 6 bases to trimming and J lost 3 bases; unmatched junction nucleotides: 5. The CDR3 contains 13 residues. The CDR3 reads CSVTGEGYNEQFF. CDR3 nucleotide sequence: TGCAGCGTAACAGGGGAAGGCTACAATGAGCAGTTCTTC.

V and J are TRBV7-3 and TRBJ2-1, with 8 bases that match TRBD2. Germline loops: CDR1 SGHTA, CDR2 FQGTGA. V lost 1 base to trimming and J lost 3 bases; unmatched junction nucleotides: 8. CDR3 length equals 17 residues. CDR3 in amino acids: CASSLNGGGPNYNEQFF. In DNA, the CDR3 is TGTGCCAGCAGCTTAAACGGCGGGGGGCCTAACTACAATGAGCAGTTCTTC.

This clonotype occurred many times. The chain links TRBV6-2 or TRBV6-3 to TRBJ2-1; the match to TRBD2 covers 13 bases. CDR1 and CDR2 (germline): MNHEY, SVGEGT. The CDR3 extends over 15 amino acids. With V trimmed by 7 bases and J by 2 bases, 2 bases remained unmatched. The DNA of the CDR3 is TGTGCCAGCACCGGACTAGCGGGAGCCTACAATGAGCAGTTCTTC. This encodes CASTGLAGAYNEQFF.

The chain uses TRBV4-1 and TRBJ2-7, with 9 bases identical to TRBD2. This CDR3 region has 16 residues. The V gene's germline CDR1 is MGHRA and CDR2 YSYEKL. V lost 1 base, J lost 6 bases, and 10 bases stayed unmatched. CDR3 region: CASSQATSGSLGEQYF. The CDR3, as DNA: TGCGCCAGCAGCCAAGCCACTAGCGGGTCCTTAGGCGAGCAGTACTTC.

The table lists this clonotype with a few counts. The CDR3 nucleotides read TGTGCCAGCAGCTTAAAGGTGACAGGGGACCACGAGCAGTACTTC. Translating gives CASSLKVTGDHEQYF. The chain uses TRBV7-9 and TRBJ2-7; 8 bases map to TRBD1. The germline V gene encodes CDR1 SEHNR and CDR2 FQNEAQ (reference sequence). V lost 2 bases, J lost 5 bases, and 8 bases stayed unmatched. The CDR3 runs to 15 residues.

A few counts support this clonotype. The V gene is TRBV3-1, the J gene TRBJ2-1; maybe TRBD2 (6 bases). Germline V gene sequence: CDR1 LGHDT, CDR2 YNNKEL (reference sequence). V gave up 3 bases and J gave up 7 bases, with 7 bases separating them. This CDR3 is 12 amino acids long. CDR3 residues: CASSHLANEQFF. The CDR3 DNA is TGTGCCAGCAGCCACCTAGCGAATGAGCAGTTCTTC.

Here the CDR3 reads CASSSMPGGGYEQYF. For the CDR3, the DNA is TGTGCCAGCAGCTCAATGCCAGGGGGCGGATACGAGCAGTACTTC. This sequence joins TRBV7-2 and TRBJ2-7; TRBD1 agrees at 8 bases. CDR3 length: 15 residues. After removal of 4 bases from V and 4 bases from J, the junction contained 9 bases not matched to a gene. In germline, CDR1 is SGHTA, CDR2 FQGNSA.

The CDR3 sequence is CASSVITSGTDTQYF. In DNA form, the CDR3 reads TGTGCCAGCAGCGTAATTACTTCGGGCACAGATACGCAGTATTTT. The V and J genes are TRBV9 and TRBJ2-3; D gene ambiguous. Germline V gene lookup returns CDR1 SGDLS and CDR2 YYNGEE. V lost 1 base, J lost 1 base, and 10 bases lay in between. The CDR3 is 15 amino acids. Looking up the rest from reference TRBV9 and TRBJ2-3 gives the full variable domain: DSGVTQTPKHLITATGQRVTLRCSPRSGDLSVYWYQQSLDQGLQFLIQYYNGEERAKGNILERFSAQQFPDLHSELNLSSLELGDSALYFCASSVITSGTDTQYFGPGTRLTVL.

Ten or more counts support this clonotype. The chain joins TRBV4-3 to TRBJ2-7; TRBD2 aligns across 8 bases. Germline V gene data show CDR1 as LGHNA and CDR2 as YSLEER. V gave up 2 bases and J gave up 4 bases; unmatched junction bases: 10. This CDR3 has 16 amino acids. The CDR3 loop is CASSQWRGAGDYEQYF. In DNA, the CDR3 is TGCGCCAGCAGCCAATGGCGTGGAGCGGGAGATTACGAGCAGTACTTC.

The table lists this clonotype with many counts. This sequence joins TRBV27 and TRBJ1-5, with D unresolved. The germline V gene has CDR1 MNHEY and CDR2 SMNVEV (reference sequence). V dropped 5 bases and J dropped 4 bases, with 15 bases sitting between them. The CDR3 has 15 residues. Here the CDR3 DNA reads TGTGCCAGCAGTGATTCCCGGGCCATTAATCAGCCCCAGCATTTT. This gives the protein CASSDSRAINQPQHF.

This clonotype was observed at least ten times. The V gene is TRBV25-1, the J gene TRBJ2-1; D uncertain. The V end lost 3 bases, the J end lost 0 bases, and 12 bases lay between the germline ends. The germline gives CDR1 MGHDK, CDR2 SYGVNS. This CDR3 region has 16 residues. The chain's CDR3 is CASSDVSSYSYNEQFF. The CDR3 nucleotides read TGTGCCAGCAGTGACGTCTCAAGCTACTCCTACAATGAGCAGTTCTTC.

In this sample, this clonotype turned up once. CDR3 region: CASSFSVDSYEQYF. The CDR3 coding sequence is TGCGCCAGCAGCTTCAGCGTGGACTCCTACGAGCAGTACTTC. The gene calls are TRBV5-1 and TRBJ2-7, with D uncertain. The CDR3 totals 14 residues. The germline CDR1 and CDR2 sequences are SGHRS and YFSETQ. V was pared by 2 bases and J by 0 bases, with 9 bases between.

Only a few counts were recorded for this clonotype. The chain couples TRBV5-1 to TRBJ2-7; 9 nucleotides line up with TRBD2. Per germline, CDR1 SGHRS and CDR2 YFSETQ. The CDR3 is 14 amino acids. Germline trimming cut 4 bases from V and 5 bases from J; bases unmatched to any gene: 7. CDR3 DNA: TGCGCCAGCAGCCCAGGACTAGCGCCAAACGAGCAGTACTTC. It yields the protein CASSPGLAPNEQYF.

In regard to this clonotype: The junction and the germline gene differ at one end; a read error may be behind it. J is TRBJ2-1 and V is TRBV7-7, with D maybe TRBD1 (5 bases). The CDR3 is 19 residues long. Germline V gene data show CDR1 as SSHAT and CDR2 as FNYEAQ (reference sequence). This CDR3 is CASSLESRVDFYSYNEQFF. CDR3 nucleotide sequence: TGTGCTAGCAGCTTAGAGTCCAGGGTTGACTTTTACTCCTACAATGAGCAGTTCTTC.

This chain uses TRBV30 with TRBJ2-2; D ambiguous. The CDR3 spans 12 residues. Trimming stripped 2 bases from V and 6 bases from J, with 7 bases between. The germline gives CDR1 GTSNPN, CDR2 SVGIG (reference sequence). In DNA form, the CDR3 reads TGTGCCTGGAGTCCTAGGTCCGGGGAGCTGTTTTTT. Amino acid sequence: CAWSPRSGELFF. The full variable domain, rest sourced from reference TRBV30 and TRBJ2-2, is SQTIHQWPATLVQPVGSPLSLECTVEGTSNPNLYWYRQAAGRGLQLLFYSVGIGQISSEVPQNLSASRPQDRQFILSSKKLLLSDSGFYLCAWSPRSGELFFGEGSRLTVL.

The V gene is TRBV15, the J gene TRBJ2-1; 7 bases are shared with TRBD2. The V and J ends lost 0 bases and 7 bases, in that order; junction bases with no gene match: 3. CDR3 length: 14 residues. CDR1 is LNHNV, CDR2 YYDKDF, per germline (reference sequence). CDR3 coding DNA: TGTGCCACCAGCAGAGAGAGTAGCGGGAATGAGCAGTTCTTC. Protein product: CATSRESSGNEQFF.

This clonotype was seen a few times. This chain uses TRBV7-2 with TRBJ2-7; 9 nucleotides align to TRBD2. The germline CDR1 and CDR2 sequences are SGHTA and FQGNSA. With 5 bases clipped from V and 2 bases from J, the junction kept 10 bases outside the gene matches. This CDR3 has 16 amino acids. The CDR3 DNA sequence: TGTGCCAGCAGCCACCCGACTAGCGGCGATACCTACGAGCAGTACTTC. The encoded protein is CASSHPTSGDTYEQYF.

This clonotype was detected many times. The rearrangement uses TRBV5-1 and TRBJ2-7; 7 positions agree with TRBD1. This CDR3 has 14 residues. J lost 2 bases, V lost 3 bases, and 5 bases had no gene match. Germline V gives CDR1 SGHRS, CDR2 YFSETQ. This CDR3 reads CASSSGTVTYEQYF. CDR3 nucleotides: TGCGCCAGCAGCTCCGGGACAGTCACCTACGAGCAGTACTTC.

The chain employs TRBV5-5 and TRBJ2-3, with TRBD2 identical over 9 bases. Per germline, CDR1 SGHKS and CDR2 YYEKEE (reference sequence). V was pared by 2 bases and J by 5 bases, with 6 bases of the junction left unmatched. The CDR3 has 15 residues. The CDR3 region is CASSLGTSIGDTQYF. The DNA for the CDR3 is TGTGCCAGCAGCTTAGGGACTAGCATCGGAGATACGCAGTATTTT.

Only a few counts were recorded for this clonotype. CDR3 amino acids: CASSLAETEAFF. CDR3 nucleotides: TGTGCCAGCAGTTTGGCCGAAACTGAAGCTTTCTTT. The chain recombines TRBV28 with TRBJ1-1; D gene ambiguous. This CDR3 comprises 12 residues. Trimming removed 3 bases at V and 5 bases at J, with 7 bases between. CDR1 is MDHEN, CDR2 SYDVKM, per germline.

V is TRBV20-1 and J is TRBJ2-3; 7 bases are shared with TRBD1. Trimming removed 4 bases from V and 2 bases from J; junction bases left unmatched: 6. CDR3 size: 14 residues. From germline, CDR1 is DFQATT and CDR2 SNEGSKA (reference sequence). DNA of the CDR3: TGCAGTGCTAAGGGGACAGCCAACACAGATACGCAGTATTTT. Amino acid sequence: CSAKGTANTDTQYF.

At least ten counts were recorded for this clonotype. The gene calls are TRBV6-1 and TRBJ2-6; 10 bases match TRBD1. Trimming cost V 6 bases and J 2 bases; bases outside gene matches: 4. The germline gives CDR1 MNHNS, CDR2 SASEGT. The CDR3 runs to 16 residues. CDR3 sequence: CASSEGQGTGANVLTF. CDR3 bases: TGTGCCAGCAGCGAGGGACAGGGGACTGGGGCCAACGTCCTGACTTTC.

This clonotype was found many times. The rearrangement links TRBV29-1 to TRBJ2-4, with TRBD2 matching 10 bases. CDR1 is SQVTM, CDR2 ANQGSEA, per germline. V gave up 4 bases and J gave up 0 bases; unmatched junction bases: 0. The CDR3 runs to 14 residues. The DNA for the CDR3 is TGCAGCGTTGGACTAGCGGGAGCCAAAAACATTCAGTACTTC. Translated: CSVGLAGAKNIQYF.

V and J are TRBV7-3 and TRBJ2-7; a possible D gene is TRBD1 (5 bases). Trimming removed 4 bases from V and 5 bases from J, with 12 bases in between. The CDR3 is 13 amino acids. Per germline, CDR1 SGHTA and CDR2 FQGTGA. CDR3 coding DNA: TGTGCCAGCAGCTCCCTAGGGGCCGACGAGCAGTACTTC. Its protein is CASSSLGADEQYF.

This clonotype was seen many times. The chain employs TRBV20-1 and TRBJ2-1; 9 nucleotides line up with TRBD2. Trimming took 6 bases from V and 4 from J; bases not matched to a gene: 7. CDR1 is DFQATT, CDR2 SNEGSKA, per germline (reference sequence). The CDR3 consists of 14 residues. The CDR3 region has the DNA TGCAGTGCACAGGGACTAGCCGAATACAATGAGCAGTTCTTC. Its protein product is CSAQGLAEYNEQFF.

V gene TRBV5-1 combines with J gene TRBJ2-5; weak D call: TRBD1 (6 bases). The V gene's germline CDR1 is SGHRS and CDR2 YFSETQ. The CDR3 runs to 14 residues. V was trimmed by 7 bases and J by 5 bases, leaving 18 bases between them. DNA of the CDR3: TGCGCCAGCTGCCGGTCTGGGGGCGGTGAGACCCAGTACTTC. Translating it yields CASCRSGGGETQYF.

Here the CDR3 DNA reads TGCAGTGCTAGCGGGTCAGGGCTGGCCAAAAACATTCAGTACTTC. Its translation: CSASGSGLAKNIQYF. This sequence joins TRBV20-1 and TRBJ2-4, with D possibly being TRBD1 (5 bases). Germline CDR1 reads DFQATT; CDR2 reads SNEGSKA (reference sequence). The ends were cut back, 3 bases at V and 1 base at J, with 13 bases in the middle. The length of the CDR3 is 15 residues.